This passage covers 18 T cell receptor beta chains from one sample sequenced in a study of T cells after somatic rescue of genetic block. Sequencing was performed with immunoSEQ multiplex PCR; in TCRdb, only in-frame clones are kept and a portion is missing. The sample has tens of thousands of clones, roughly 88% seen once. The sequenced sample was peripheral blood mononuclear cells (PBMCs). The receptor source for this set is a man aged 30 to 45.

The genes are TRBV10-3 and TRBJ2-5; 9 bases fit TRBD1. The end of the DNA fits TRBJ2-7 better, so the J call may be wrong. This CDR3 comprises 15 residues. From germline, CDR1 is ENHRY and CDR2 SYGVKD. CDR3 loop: CAIREGTGSSYEQYF. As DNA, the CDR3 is TGTGCCATCAGGGAGGGGACAGGGAGCTCCTACGAGCAGTACTTC.

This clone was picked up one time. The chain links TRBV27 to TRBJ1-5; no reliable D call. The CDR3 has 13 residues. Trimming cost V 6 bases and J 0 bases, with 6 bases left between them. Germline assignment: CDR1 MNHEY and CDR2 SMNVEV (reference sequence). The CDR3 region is CASRADSNQPQHF. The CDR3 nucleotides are TGTGCCAGCAGGGCAGATAGCAATCAGCCCCAGCATTTT.

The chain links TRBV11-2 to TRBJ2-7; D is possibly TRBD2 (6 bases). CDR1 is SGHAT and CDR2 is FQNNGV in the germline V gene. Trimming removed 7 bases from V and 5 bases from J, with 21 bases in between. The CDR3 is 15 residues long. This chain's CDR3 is CASTRRGGLGHEQYF. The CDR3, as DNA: TGTGCCAGCACTCGTAGGGGAGGACTCGGCCACGAGCAGTACTTC.

Here the CDR3 reads CASSGGVEEGNQPQHF. The CDR3 nucleotides read TGTGCCAGCAGCGGAGGGGTTGAGGAGGGCAATCAGCCCCAGCATTTT. This chain links TRBV7-8 with TRBJ1-5; a weak D match, TRBD1 (5 bases). The CDR3 is 16 amino acids. The V gene lost 5 bases and the J gene lost 2 bases, with 16 bases spanning the gap. Germline assignment: CDR1 SGHVS and CDR2 FQNEAQ.

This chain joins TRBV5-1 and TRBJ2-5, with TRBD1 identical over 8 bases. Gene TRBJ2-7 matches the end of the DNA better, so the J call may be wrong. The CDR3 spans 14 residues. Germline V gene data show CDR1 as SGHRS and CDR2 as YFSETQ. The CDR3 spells CASTVQGEPYEQYF. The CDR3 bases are TGCGCCAGCACTGTACAGGGGGAGCCCTACGAGCAGTACTTC.

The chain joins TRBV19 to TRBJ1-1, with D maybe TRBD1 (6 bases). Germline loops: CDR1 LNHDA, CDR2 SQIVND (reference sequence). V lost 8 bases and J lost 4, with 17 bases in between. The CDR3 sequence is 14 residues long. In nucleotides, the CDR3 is TGTGCCAGTGCGACCCGGGGGCAAGGCACTGAAGCTTTCTTT. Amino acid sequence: CASATRGQGTEAFF. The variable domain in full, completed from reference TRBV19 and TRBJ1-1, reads DGGITQSPKYLFRKEGQNVTLSCEQNLNHDAMYWYRQDPGQGLRLIYYSQIVNDFQKGDIAEGYSVSREKKESFPLTVTSAQKNPTAFYLCASATRGQGTEAFFGQGTRLTVV.

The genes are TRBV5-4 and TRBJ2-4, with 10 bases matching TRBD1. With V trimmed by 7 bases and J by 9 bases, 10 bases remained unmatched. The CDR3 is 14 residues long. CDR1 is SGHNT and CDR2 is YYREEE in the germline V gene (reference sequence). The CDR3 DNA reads TGTGCCAGCCGGATAGGACAGGGGGATGGCATTCAGTACTTC. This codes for CASRIGQGDGIQYF. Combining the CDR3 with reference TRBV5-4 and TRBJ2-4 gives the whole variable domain ETGVTQSPTHLIKTRGQQVTLRCSSQSGHNTVSWYQQALGQGPQFIFQYYREEENGRGNFPPRFSGLQFPNYSSELNVNALELDDSALYLCASRIGQGDGIQYFGAGTRLSVL.

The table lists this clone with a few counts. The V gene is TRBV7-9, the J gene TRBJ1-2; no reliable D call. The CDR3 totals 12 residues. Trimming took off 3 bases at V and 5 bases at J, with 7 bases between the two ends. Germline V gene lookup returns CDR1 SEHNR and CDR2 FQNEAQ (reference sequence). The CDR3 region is CASSFGGYGYTF. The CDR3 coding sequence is TGTGCCAGCAGCTTTGGAGGATATGGCTACACCTTC.

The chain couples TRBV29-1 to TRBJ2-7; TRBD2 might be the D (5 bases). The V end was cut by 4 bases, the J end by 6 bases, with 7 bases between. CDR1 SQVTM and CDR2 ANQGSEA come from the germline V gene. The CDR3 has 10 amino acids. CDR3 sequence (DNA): TGCAGCGTTGCTGGGAGCGAGCAGTACTTC. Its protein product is CSVAGSEQYF.

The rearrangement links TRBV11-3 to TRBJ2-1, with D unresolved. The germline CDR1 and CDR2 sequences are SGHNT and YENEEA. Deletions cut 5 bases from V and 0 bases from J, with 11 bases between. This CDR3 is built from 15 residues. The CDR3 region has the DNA TGTGCCAGCAGCCCCCGCCTGACCTCCTACAATGAGCAGTTCTTC. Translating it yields CASSPRLTSYNEQFF.

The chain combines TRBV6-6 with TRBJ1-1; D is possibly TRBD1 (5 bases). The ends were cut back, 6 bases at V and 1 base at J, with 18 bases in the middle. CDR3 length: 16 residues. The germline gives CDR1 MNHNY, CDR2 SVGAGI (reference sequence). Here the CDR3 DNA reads TGTGCCAGCAGCCTCGGACCGAGGGGAGGGAACACTGAAGCTTTCTTT. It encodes CASSLGPRGGNTEAFF.

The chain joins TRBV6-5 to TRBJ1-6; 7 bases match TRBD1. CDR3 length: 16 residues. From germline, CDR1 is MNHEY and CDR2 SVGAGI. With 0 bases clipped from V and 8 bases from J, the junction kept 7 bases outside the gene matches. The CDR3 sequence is CASSYSGRQGDSPLHF. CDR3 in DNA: TGTGCCAGCAGTTACTCGGGTCGACAGGGAGATTCACCCCTCCACTTT.

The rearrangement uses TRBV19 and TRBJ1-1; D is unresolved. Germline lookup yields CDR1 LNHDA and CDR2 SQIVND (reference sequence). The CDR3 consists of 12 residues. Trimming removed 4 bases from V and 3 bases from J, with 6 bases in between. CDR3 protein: CASSRTDTEAFF. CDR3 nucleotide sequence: TGTGCCAGTAGTAGGACGGACACTGAAGCTTTCTTT.

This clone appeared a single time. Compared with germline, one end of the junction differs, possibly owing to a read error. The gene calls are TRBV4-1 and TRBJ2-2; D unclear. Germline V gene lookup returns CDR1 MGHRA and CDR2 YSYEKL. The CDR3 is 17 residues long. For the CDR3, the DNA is TGCGCCAGCAGACAAGCCGGAACATCGACGAACACCGGGGAGCTGTTTTTT. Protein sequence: CASRQAGTSTNTGELFF.

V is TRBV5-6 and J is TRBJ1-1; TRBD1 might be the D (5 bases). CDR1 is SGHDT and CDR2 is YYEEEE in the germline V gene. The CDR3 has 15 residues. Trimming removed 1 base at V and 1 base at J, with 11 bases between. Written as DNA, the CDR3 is TGTGCCAGCAGCTTGCTAGGGGACCCGAACACTGAAGCTTTCTTT. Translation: CASSLLGDPNTEAFF. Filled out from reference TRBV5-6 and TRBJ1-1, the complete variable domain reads DAGVTQSPTHLIKTRGQQVTLRCSPKSGHDTVSWYQQALGQGPQFIFQYYEEEERQRGNFPDRFSGHQFPNYSSELNVNALLLGDSALYLCASSLLGDPNTEAFFGQGTRLTVV.

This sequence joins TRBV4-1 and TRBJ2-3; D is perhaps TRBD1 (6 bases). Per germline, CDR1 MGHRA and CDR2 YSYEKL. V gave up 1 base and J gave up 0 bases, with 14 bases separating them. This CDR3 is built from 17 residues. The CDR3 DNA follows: TGCGCCAGCAGCCAAGCATCTACAGGGTTCAGCACAGATACGCAGTATTTT. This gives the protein CASSQASTGFSTDTQYF.

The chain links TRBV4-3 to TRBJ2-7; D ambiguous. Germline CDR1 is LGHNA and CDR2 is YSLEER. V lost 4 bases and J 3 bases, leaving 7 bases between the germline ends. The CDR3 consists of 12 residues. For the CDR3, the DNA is TGCGCCAGCAGCCCCGAATTCTACGAGCAGTACTTC. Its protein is CASSPEFYEQYF.

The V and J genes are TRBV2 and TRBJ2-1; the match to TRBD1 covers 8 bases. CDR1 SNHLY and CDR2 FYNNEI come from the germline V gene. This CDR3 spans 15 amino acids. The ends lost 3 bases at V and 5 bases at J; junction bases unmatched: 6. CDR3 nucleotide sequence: TGTGCCAGCAGTGATCGGCAGGGGGCGCACAATGAGCAGTTCTTC. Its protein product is CASSDRQGAHNEQFF.